These 5 T cell receptor beta chains originate from one sample sequenced in a study of blood T cell repertoires in COVID-19. The table came from immunoSEQ multiplex PCR; TCRdb's copy has only in-frame clones and leaves some out. This table holds under 50,000 clones, about two thirds found once. Sequenced input: peripheral blood. The receptors were sampled from a man older than 75 with acute or convalescent COVID-19.

V gene TRBV18 combines with J gene TRBJ1-5; D remains unclear. The length of the CDR3 is 13 residues. CDR1 and CDR2 from the germline V gene are KGHSH and LQKENI. V shed 2 bases and J shed 6 bases, with 8 bases lying between them. CDR3 sequence (DNA): TGTGCCAGCTCACCAAGTGAGTCTCAGCCCCAGCATTTT. Protein: CASSPSESQPQHF.

The chain has TRBV6-2 or TRBV6-3 and TRBJ2-1; tentative D call: TRBD2 (5 bases). The CDR3 is made up of 16 amino acids. V was pared by 0 bases and J by 9 bases, with 18 bases between. Germline CDR1 MNHEY, CDR2 SVGEGT. The CDR3 loop is CASSYSRGFKLGEQFF. The CDR3 DNA follows: TGTGCCAGCAGTTACTCCCGGGGTTTTAAGTTAGGTGAGCAGTTCTTC.

The V gene is TRBV24-1, the J gene TRBJ1-1; D is unresolved. The CDR3 length is 13 residues. The germline V gene encodes CDR1 KGHDR and CDR2 SFDVKD. V lost 9 bases, J lost 0 bases, and 10 bases lay in between. The CDR3 loop is CATSKTMNTEAFF. Written as DNA, the CDR3 is TGTGCCACCTCGAAGACTATGAACACTGAAGCTTTCTTT.

The chain recombines TRBV7-8 with TRBJ2-7; D remains ambiguous. V dropped 5 bases and J dropped 2 bases, with 16 bases sitting between them. Germline loops: CDR1 SGHVS, CDR2 FQNEAQ. The CDR3 covers 15 residues. The CDR3 nucleotides are TGTGCCAGCAGCCCTCCGCAAAGCGCAACCTACGAGCAGTACTTC. Its protein product is CASSPPQSATYEQYF. Full variable domain (remainder filled in from reference TRBV7-8 and TRBJ2-7): GAGVSQSPRYKVAKRGQDVALRCDPISGHVSLFWYQQALGQGPEFLTYFQNEAQLDKSGLPSDRFFAERPEGSVSTLKIQRTQQEDSAVYLCASSPPQSATYEQYFGPGTRLTVT.

The chain combines TRBV6-5 with TRBJ1-2; 10 bases fit TRBD1. Germline assignment: CDR1 MNHEY and CDR2 SVGAGI. V gave up 8 bases and J gave up 7 bases; unmatched junction bases: 10. The CDR3 covers 14 residues. Written as DNA, the CDR3 is TGTGCCAGCTTCAAAGGGGGACAGGGGTCTGGCTACACCTTC. As protein: CASFKGGQGSGYTF.